These 14 T cell receptor beta chains were all obtained from the same sample, sequenced in a study of blood T cell repertoires in COVID-19 (dated by TCRdb to 2019 to 2021). Library preparation was by the immunoSEQ multiplex PCR assay. What TCRdb holds here is the immuneACCESS table cut down to in-frame rearrangements. Part of the clones is not present; checked against another copy, under half of the missing clones reflect an unresolved V gene, and the others are unexplained. The sample includes over 75,000 clones, with 70% to 85% observed a single time. The top ten clones comprise around 20% of the sample. Sequencing was done on a sample of peripheral blood. These receptor sequences come from a woman aged 50 to 60 with acute or convalescent COVID-19.

This chain uses TRBV6-5 with TRBJ1-6; D is undetermined. Germline-derived CDR1 and CDR2 are MNHEY and SVGAGI. Trimming left V 2 bases short and J 10 bases short, with 15 bases between. This CDR3 is built from 15 residues. The CDR3 nucleotides read TGTGCCAGCAGTTACGGGCAACCAGTGGGCTCACCCCTCCACTTT. This gives the protein CASSYGQPVGSPLHF.

This chain connects TRBV11-2 to TRBJ2-5, with 8 bases that match TRBD1. V shed 2 bases, J shed 0 bases, and the junction held 2 bases outside the gene matches. The CDR3 is 15 residues long. CDR1 is SGHAT and CDR2 is FQNNGV in the germline V gene. CDR3 nucleotides: TGTGCCAGCAGCTTAACAGGGGGGTACCAAGAGACCCAGTACTTC. This encodes CASSLTGGYQETQYF.

The chain employs TRBV9 and TRBJ1-1; a weak D match, TRBD1 (6 bases). Germline CDR1 is SGDLS and CDR2 is YYNGEE. This CDR3 contains 17 residues. Trimming removed 0 bases at V and 0 bases at J, with 15 bases between. The CDR3 region is CASSVGSQGQMNTEAFF. The CDR3 DNA reads as TGTGCCAGCAGCGTAGGGTCTCAGGGGCAAATGAACACTGAAGCTTTCTTT.

The gene calls are TRBV9 and TRBJ1-2; D perhaps matches TRBD1 (5 bases). The CDR3 sequence is 13 residues long. The V gene's germline CDR1 is SGDLS and CDR2 YYNGEE. Trimming took 3 bases from V and 6 from J, leaving 12 bases between them. The CDR3 coding sequence is TGTGCCAGCAGCGACGGGAGGGGTAATGGCTACACCTTC. Translation gives CASSDGRGNGYTF.

The CDR3 region has the DNA TGCGCCAGCAGCTTAAACAGTGCAACTAATGAAAAACTGTTTTTT. This translates into CASSLNSATNEKLFF. V gene TRBV5-1 combines with J gene TRBJ1-4; D gene unclear. This CDR3 contains 15 residues. Per germline, CDR1 SGHRS and CDR2 YFSETQ. V gave up 2 bases and J gave up 0 bases, with 8 bases separating them.

V gene TRBV6-5 combines with J gene TRBJ1-5; possibly TRBD1 for D (6 bases). Germline V CDR1 and CDR2: MNHEY, SVGAGI. The CDR3 has 14 residues. Trimming pared 8 bases from V and 2 bases from J, leaving 13 bases between. The CDR3 sequence: CASAYRVGNQPQHF. CDR3 DNA: TGTGCCAGCGCATACAGGGTTGGCAATCAGCCCCAGCATTTT.

V usage is TRBV7-9 and J usage is TRBJ1-2; D possibly corresponds to TRBD1 (5 bases). Trimming pared 8 bases from V and 7 bases from J, leaving 23 bases between. CDR1 SEHNR and CDR2 FQNEAQ come from the germline V gene (reference sequence). The CDR3 loop spans 15 amino acids. The CDR3: CASGLPPSTVSGYTF. The CDR3 nucleotides read TGTGCCAGCGGACTACCCCCCTCGACAGTCTCTGGCTACACCTTC.

This clone was picked up a small number of times. This rearrangement joins TRBV11-2 to TRBJ2-7; D perhaps matches TRBD1 (5 bases). Germline lookup yields CDR1 SGHAT and CDR2 FQNNGV. The CDR3 is 12 amino acids. The V end lost 5 bases, the J end lost 4 bases, and 9 bases lay between the germline ends. This CDR3 reads CASSLKGYEQYF. The CDR3, as DNA: TGTGCCAGCAGCCTGAAGGGGTACGAGCAGTACTTC.

The rearrangement links TRBV7-3 to TRBJ1-1; D is unresolved. Deletions cut 5 bases from V and 0 bases from J, with 7 bases between. Germline CDR1 reads SGHTA; CDR2 reads FQGTGA. The CDR3 has 13 amino acids. CDR3 residues: CASSIHMNTEAFF. DNA of the CDR3: TGTGCCAGCAGCATACATATGAACACTGAAGCTTTCTTT.

The DNA for the CDR3 is TGTGCCAGCAGCTTCATTGACAGCTCTGGGGCCAACGTCCTGACTTTC. It codes for CASSFIDSSGANVLTF. This rearrangement joins TRBV5-6 to TRBJ2-6; the D gene is possibly TRBD1 (5 bases). V was clipped by 2 bases and J by 0 bases, with 9 bases between them. From germline, CDR1 is SGHDT and CDR2 YYEEEE. CDR3 size: 16 residues.

The chain combines TRBV18 with TRBJ2-2; 7 bases map to TRBD1. CDR1 is KGHSH and CDR2 is LQKENI in the germline V gene. Trimming took 5 bases from V and 1 from J; bases not matched to a gene: 16. The CDR3 extends over 19 amino acids. CDR3 nucleotides: TGTGCCAGCTCATTCAACAGGGGAACAAATCCAAGGAACACCGGGGAGCTGTTTTTT. It translates to CASSFNRGTNPRNTGELFF.

V is TRBV7-2 and J is TRBJ2-7; 10 positions agree with TRBD1. Unmatched junction bases numbered 4, after V lost 0 bases and J lost 2 bases. Germline lookup yields CDR1 SGHTA and CDR2 FQGNSA. This CDR3 contains 16 residues. The DNA of the CDR3 is TGTGCCAGCAGCTTAGCGCTCGGGACAGGGGCCTACGAGCAGTACTTC. It is translated as CASSLALGTGAYEQYF.

The chain uses TRBV4-1 and TRBJ1-5; D is perhaps TRBD1 (5 bases). V lost 4 bases, J lost 4 bases, and 14 bases lay in between. The germline CDR1 and CDR2 sequences are MGHRA and YSYEKL. This CDR3 spans 15 amino acids. In nucleotides, the CDR3 is TGCGCCAGCAGCCCACTCGGGGGGAGTAATCAGCCCCAGCATTTT. Translated, it gives CASSPLGGSNQPQHF.

The CDR3 sequence is CASRGGNEKLFF. In DNA, the CDR3 is TGTGCCAGCAGGGGGGGGAATGAAAAACTGTTTTTT. The genes are TRBV2 and TRBJ1-4, with D perhaps TRBD1 (5 bases). The CDR3 spans 12 residues. The V end lost 6 bases, the J end lost 5 bases, and 7 bases lay between the germline ends. The germline CDR1 and CDR2 sequences are SNHLY and FYNNEI.